A single sample gave rise to the 27 T cell receptor beta chains below, sequenced in a study of blood T cell repertoires in COVID-19. TCRdb's copy holds only in-frame clones and misses some; the assay was immunoSEQ multiplex PCR. The repertoire holds about 400,000 clones, with around 88% as singletons. The sequenced sample consisted of peripheral blood. The origin of the receptors is a woman aged 25 to 45 with acute or convalescent COVID-19.

The DNA for the CDR3 is TGTGCCAGCAGCCCCCCTTCGGGGACACAAGAGACCCAGTACTTC. This encodes CASSPPSGTQETQYF. The gene calls are TRBV13 and TRBJ2-5, with a weak D call TRBD1 (6 bases). The V and J ends lost 5 bases and 2 bases respectively, with 15 bases between them. Germline assignment: CDR1 PRHDT and CDR2 FYEKMQ (reference sequence). The CDR3 runs 15 residues.

The chain is built from TRBV28 and TRBJ1-1; D ambiguous. Trimming took 7 bases from V and 2 from J, leaving 14 bases between them. The CDR3 covers 14 residues. Looked up from germline, CDR1 is MDHEN and CDR2 is SYDVKM. Here the CDR3 reads CASNPSTFNTEAFF. CDR3 coding DNA: TGTGCCAGCAATCCTTCGACTTTCAACACTGAAGCTTTCTTT.

The rearrangement links TRBV9 to TRBJ2-1; a possible D gene is TRBD2 (7 bases). Germline V gene lookup returns CDR1 SGDLS and CDR2 YYNGEE. Trimming removed 7 bases at V and 4 bases at J, with 18 bases between. The CDR3 totals 15 residues. CDR3 nucleotide sequence: TGTGCCAGCGGTGGGGGGCTAGCGGATTACAATGAGCAGTTCTTC. Translated: CASGGGLADYNEQFF.

DNA of the CDR3: TGTGCCAGCAGCGTAGTCCCAGAGAGGAGCACTGAAGCTTTCTTT. This translates into CASSVVPERSTEAFF. The chain has TRBV9 and TRBJ1-1; D gene unclear. Trimming took 0 bases from V and 4 from J, leaving 13 bases between them. This CDR3 spans 15 amino acids. Per the germline V gene, CDR1 is SGDLS and CDR2 is YYNGEE.

This chain links TRBV28 with TRBJ1-4; TRBD1 agrees at 7 bases. CDR1 and CDR2 (germline): MDHEN, SYDVKM. With 2 bases clipped from V and 4 bases from J, the junction kept 16 bases outside the gene matches. The CDR3 runs to 19 residues. The CDR3 here is CASSLSLPYTGAINEKLFF. For the CDR3, the DNA is TGTGCCAGCAGTTTAAGCCTTCCCTACACAGGGGCGATTAATGAAAAACTGTTTTTT.

The rearrangement uses TRBV5-6 and TRBJ1-1; D unresolved. Germline values: CDR1 SGHDT, CDR2 YYEEEE. V was cut by 0 bases and J by 3 bases, with 21 bases left in between. The CDR3 has 18 residues. CDR3 coding DNA: TGTGCCAGCAGCTTGGTTGGTCAAAAAAGGAGGGTTGACACTGAAGCTTTCTTT. It codes for CASSLVGQKRRVDTEAFF.

The chain has TRBV20-1 and TRBJ2-7; TRBD2 agrees at 8 bases. This CDR3 region has 11 residues. The V gene's germline CDR1 is DFQATT and CDR2 SNEGSKA (reference sequence). The V and J ends lost 5 bases and 6 bases, in that order; junction bases with no gene match: 3. This CDR3 is CSADLAGEQYF. The CDR3 nucleotides are TGCAGTGCTGATCTAGCGGGCGAGCAGTACTTC.

This rearrangement joins TRBV3-1 (or the pseudogene TRBV3-2) to TRBJ2-6; D not resolved. Trimming pared 2 bases from V and 4 bases from J, leaving 3 bases between. This CDR3 comprises 13 residues. Germline V gene lookup returns CDR1 LGHDT and CDR2 YNNKEL (reference sequence). This CDR3 reads CASSQTGANVLTF. DNA for the CDR3: TGTGCCAGCAGCCAAACAGGGGCCAACGTCCTGACTTTC.

The rearrangement uses TRBV19 and TRBJ2-1; the D gene is possibly TRBD1 (6 bases). The germline CDR1 and CDR2 sequences are LNHDA and SQIVND (reference sequence). This CDR3 comprises 13 residues. The V and J ends lost 10 bases and 2 bases respectively, with 12 bases between them. The CDR3 sequence: CATTGKAYNEQFF. The CDR3 DNA follows: TGTGCCACCACAGGGAAAGCCTACAATGAGCAGTTCTTC.

The chain couples TRBV5-5 to TRBJ2-2; 10 bases are a match to TRBD2. The trim removed 7 bases at V and 4 bases at J, leaving 7 bases unmatched. Germline CDR1 SGHKS, CDR2 YYEKEE (reference sequence). The CDR3 has 15 amino acids. The CDR3 region has the DNA TGTGCCAGCGGGGAGCGGGGGGGCCGCACCGGGGAGCTGTTTTTT. It codes for CASGERGGRTGELFF.

This clone was observed once. This rearrangement joins TRBV30 to TRBJ1-6; D might be TRBD1 (5 bases). Germline V gives CDR1 GTSNPN, CDR2 SVGIG (reference sequence). V was clipped by 2 bases and J by 6 bases, with 8 bases between them. The CDR3 runs 13 residues. The DNA for the CDR3 is TGTGCCTGGAGTCAGGGTATTAATTCACCCCTCCACTTT. It codes for CAWSQGINSPLHF.

The chain has TRBV5-1 and TRBJ2-3; 10 bases align to TRBD1. V gave up 6 bases and J gave up 6 bases; unmatched junction bases: 13. The germline CDR1 and CDR2 sequences are SGHRS and YFSETQ. The CDR3 runs to 16 residues. CDR3 nucleotides: TGCGCCAGCACCCCTACCGGGACAGGGGTTAGGGATACGCAGTATTTT. It specifies CASTPTGTGVRDTQYF.

CDR3: CASSFGQRGPSLETQYF. DNA of the CDR3: TGCGCCAGCAGCTTCGGCCAGAGGGGGCCGTCTTTGGAGACCCAGTACTTC. V and J are TRBV5-1 and TRBJ2-5; 7 bases match TRBD1. This CDR3 is built from 17 residues. Germline values: CDR1 SGHRS, CDR2 YFSETQ. Germline trimming cut 2 bases from V and 5 bases from J; bases unmatched to any gene: 15.

CDR3 loop: CATSDSQTQYF. The CDR3 region has the DNA TGTGCCACCAGTGATTCACAAACGCAGTATTTT. V usage is TRBV24-1 and J usage is TRBJ2-3; no definite D call. V was shortened by 2 bases and J by 9 bases, with 5 bases between the two germline ends. This CDR3 comprises 11 residues. Germline V gives CDR1 KGHDR, CDR2 SFDVKD.

V gene TRBV4-1 combines with J gene TRBJ2-3; 7 bases are a match to TRBD2. J gave up 0 bases and V 4 bases, and 7 bases lay outside the gene matches. Germline CDR1 and CDR2: MGHRA and YSYEKL. The CDR3 length is 16 residues. CDR3 nucleotides: TGCGCCAGCAGCCTTGGGGACTACACTAGCACAGATACGCAGTATTTT. Translating it yields CASSLGDYTSTDTQYF.

The chain joins TRBV24-1 to TRBJ2-3; possibly TRBD2 for D (5 bases). From germline, CDR1 is KGHDR and CDR2 SFDVKD. V dropped 0 bases and J dropped 5 bases, with 8 bases sitting between them. This CDR3 comprises 14 residues. The CDR3 sequence: CATSDLSGKDTQYF. The CDR3, as DNA: TGTGCCACCAGTGATTTGTCGGGGAAAGATACGCAGTATTTT.

The chain combines TRBV11-2 with TRBJ2-2; 7 bases are shared with TRBD2. This CDR3 spans 16 amino acids. J lost 0 bases, V lost 5 bases, and 6 bases had no gene match. Looked up from germline, CDR1 is SGHAT and CDR2 is FQNNGV. The CDR3 sequence is CASSPRDYTNTGELFF. The CDR3, as DNA: TGTGCCAGCAGCCCGAGGGACTACACGAACACCGGGGAGCTGTTTTTT.

The V call is TRBV4-1, the J call TRBJ1-1; a weak D match, TRBD1 (6 bases). The CDR3 consists of 15 residues. Looked up from germline, CDR1 is MGHRA and CDR2 is YSYEKL. The germline V and J ends were trimmed by 7 bases and 0 bases, with 15 bases remaining between them. The DNA of the CDR3 is TGCGCCAGCACCAAACAACAGGGATTGAACACTGAAGCTTTCTTT. Its protein product is CASTKQQGLNTEAFF.

The DNA of the CDR3 is TGTGCCAGTAGTATACGACTAGAGGTTCGGGGGGAGCTGTTTTTT. The encoded protein is CASSIRLEVRGELFF. The chain links TRBV19 to TRBJ2-2, with D tentatively TRBD2 (6 bases). The ends were cut back, 2 bases at V and 8 bases at J, with 15 bases in the middle. The CDR3 has 15 residues. Germline CDR1 is LNHDA and CDR2 is SQIVND (reference sequence).

This chain connects TRBV10-2 to TRBJ1-1; no clear D. V was cut by 6 bases and J by 6 bases, with 8 bases left in between. CDR1 and CDR2 (germline): WSHSY, SAAADI. The CDR3 loop spans 11 amino acids. The CDR3 loop is CASRDGAEAFF. The CDR3 coding sequence is TGCGCCAGCAGAGACGGGGCTGAAGCTTTCTTT.

The chain recombines TRBV2 with TRBJ2-5; perhaps TRBD2 as D (5 bases). The germline CDR1 and CDR2 sequences are SNHLY and FYNNEI. This CDR3 contains 13 residues. The V end lost 8 bases, the J end lost 2 bases, and 12 bases lay between the germline ends. The CDR3 spells CASLGGEQETQYF. Here the CDR3 DNA reads TGTGCCAGCCTTGGTGGGGAGCAAGAGACCCAGTACTTC.

This chain uses TRBV6-1 with TRBJ1-2; 7 nucleotides line up with TRBD1. The CDR3 has 15 residues. The V gene's germline CDR1 is MNHNS and CDR2 SASEGT. With 1 base clipped from V and 5 bases from J, the junction kept 7 bases outside the gene matches. This chain's CDR3 is CASSEEPGQIYGYTF. In nucleotides, the CDR3 is TGTGCCAGCAGTGAAGAGCCGGGACAGATTTATGGCTACACCTTC.

V and J are TRBV7-6 and TRBJ2-1, with 7 bases matching TRBD2. Losses at the gene ends were 3 bases for V and 4 bases for J; bases not matched to a gene: 9. The CDR3 is 16 amino acids. Germline CDR1 reads SGHVS; CDR2 reads FNYEAQ. The CDR3 region is CASSFCSGAPYNEQFF. The CDR3 DNA reads as TGTGCCAGCAGCTTTTGCAGCGGGGCGCCGTACAATGAGCAGTTCTTC.

J is TRBJ2-1 and V is TRBV5-1, with 9 positions matching TRBD2. There are 17 residues in the CDR3. The junction had 12 bases not matched to a gene; V was cut back by 1 base and J by 7 bases. Germline-derived CDR1 and CDR2 are SGHRS and YFSETQ. The CDR3 region is CASSLNQRGALMNEQFF. CDR3 sequence (DNA): TGCGCCAGCAGCTTGAATCAGCGGGGGGCTCTTATGAATGAGCAGTTCTTC.

This chain links TRBV5-4 with TRBJ2-3; 9 nucleotides match TRBD1. Germline CDR1 reads SGHNT; CDR2 reads YYREEE (reference sequence). The V and J ends lost 4 bases and 2 bases, in that order; junction bases with no gene match: 5. There are 15 residues in the CDR3. CDR3 sequence: CASSRGQGITDTQYF. DNA of the CDR3: TGTGCCAGCAGCAGAGGACAGGGGATCACAGATACGCAGTATTTT.

The J gene is TRBJ1-3, the V gene TRBV7-6, with no clear D. This CDR3 region has 14 residues. Germline V gene lookup returns CDR1 SGHVS and CDR2 FNYEAQ. Trimming removed 1 base from V and 1 base from J, with 5 bases in between. The CDR3 nucleotides are TGTGCCAGCAGCTTAGTCAGATCTGGAAACACCATATATTTT. It yields the protein CASSLVRSGNTIYF. Drawing the rest from reference TRBV7-6 and TRBJ1-3, the complete variable domain is GAGVSQSPRYKVTKRGQDVALRCDPISGHVSLYWYRQALGQGPEFLTYFNYEAQQDKSGLPNDRFSAERPEGSISTLTIQRTEQRDSAMYRCASSLVRSGNTIYFGEGSWLTVV.

This clone has a single count. This sequence joins TRBV28 and TRBJ2-7; D unresolved. Germline V CDR1 and CDR2: MDHEN, SYDVKM. With 2 bases removed from V and 3 bases from J, the gap between germline ends came to 5 bases. The CDR3 is 12 residues long. Here the CDR3 reads CASSLAGYEQYF. The CDR3 coding sequence is TGTGCCAGCAGTTTAGCCGGCTACGAGCAGTACTTC.